This TCR beta chain came from a study of Graves' ophthalmopathy and Graves' hyperthyroidism. Overall study findings and caveats: In blood appeared most of the expanded thyroid clonotypes whose frequency exceeded 0.001.

From RNA, the CDR3 regions of TCR beta chains were amplified and sequenced. HTBI primers were employed in first-round RT-PCR, then a second-round multiplex PCR followed. TCRdb re-analysed the multiplex PCR reads in MiXCR, keeping a single row per CDR3 protein. The sample yields 500,000 to 700,000 distinct CDR3 sequences, under 45% seen once. This clonotype was observed at least ten times. Its target is unknown. Trimming removed 10 bases at V and 2 bases at J, with 11 bases between. CDR3 length: 13 amino acids. Per the germline V gene, CDR1 is SEHNR and CDR2 is FQNEAQ (reference sequence). The genes are TRBV7-9 and TRBJ2-2; tentatively, D is TRBD1 (6 bases). This clonotype was obtained from an adult man with Graves' hyperthyroidism. The sequencing sample was made of peripheral blood or thyroid tissue (not recorded which). In DNA form, the CDR3 reads TGTGCCATCTGGGACACTAACACCGGGGAGCTGTTTTTT. It encodes CAIWDTNTGELFF.